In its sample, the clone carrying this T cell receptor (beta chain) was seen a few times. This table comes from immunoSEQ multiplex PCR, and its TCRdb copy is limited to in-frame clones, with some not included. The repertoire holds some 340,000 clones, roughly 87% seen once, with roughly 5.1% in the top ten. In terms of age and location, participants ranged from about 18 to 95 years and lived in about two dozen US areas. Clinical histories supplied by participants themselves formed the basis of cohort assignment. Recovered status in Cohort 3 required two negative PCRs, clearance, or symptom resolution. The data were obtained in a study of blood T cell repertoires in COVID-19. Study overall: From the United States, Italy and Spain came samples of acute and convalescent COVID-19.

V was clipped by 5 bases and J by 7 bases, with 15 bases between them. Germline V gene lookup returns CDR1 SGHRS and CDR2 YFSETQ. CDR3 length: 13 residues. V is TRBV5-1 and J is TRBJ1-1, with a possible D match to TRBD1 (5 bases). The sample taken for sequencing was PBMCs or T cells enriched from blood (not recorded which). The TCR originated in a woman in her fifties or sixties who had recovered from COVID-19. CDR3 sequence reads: CASRPGSGDEAFF. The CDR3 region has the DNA TGCGCCAGCAGGCCCGGGTCGGGGGATGAAGCTTTCTTT.